Given below is one TCR beta chain in context. The antigen is not known. This record comes from a study of cytomegalovirus exposure and HLA in healthy donors. Whole-study findings and limits: TCR beta sequences reportedly predicted most subjects' HLA-A and HLA-B alleles accurately. CMV serostatus was the only immune exposure information that was available.

PCR primers comprised 60 Vbeta and 13 Jbeta primers. The table came from immunoSEQ multiplex PCR; TCRdb's copy has only in-frame clones and leaves some out. Of 150,000 to 200,000 clones in the sample, 75% to 85% were seen once. The sequencing sample was made of PBMCs. The source is a man between 45 and 60 years old in good health and CMV-seropositive.

CDR3 nucleotides: TGTGCCAGCAGTCAGTGGACAGGGGGTGTCACTGAAGCTTTCTTT. This gives the protein CASSQWTGGVTEAFF. The V call is TRBV27, the J call TRBJ1-1; 10 bases match TRBD1. Germline trimming cut 5 bases from V and 4 bases from J; bases unmatched to any gene: 7. Germline V gene sequence: CDR1 MNHEY, CDR2 SMNVEV (reference sequence). The CDR3 runs to 15 residues.